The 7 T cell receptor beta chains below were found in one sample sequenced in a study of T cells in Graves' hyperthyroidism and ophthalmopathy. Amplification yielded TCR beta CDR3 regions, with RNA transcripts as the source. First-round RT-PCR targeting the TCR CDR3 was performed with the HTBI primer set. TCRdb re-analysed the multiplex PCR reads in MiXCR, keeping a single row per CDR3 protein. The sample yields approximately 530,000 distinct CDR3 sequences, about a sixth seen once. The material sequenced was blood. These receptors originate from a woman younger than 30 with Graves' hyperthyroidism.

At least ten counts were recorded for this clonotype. The CDR3 DNA reads TGTGCCGGACTCGTTGAAGGGACAGGGACGAACTATGGCTACACCTTC. This sequence encodes CAGLVEGTGTNYGYTF. The genes are TRBV30 and TRBJ1-2; 9 bases are a match to TRBD1. Germline-derived CDR1 and CDR2 are GTSNPN and SVGIG (reference sequence). The CDR3 contains 16 residues. With V trimmed by 8 bases and J by 2 bases, 15 bases remained unmatched.

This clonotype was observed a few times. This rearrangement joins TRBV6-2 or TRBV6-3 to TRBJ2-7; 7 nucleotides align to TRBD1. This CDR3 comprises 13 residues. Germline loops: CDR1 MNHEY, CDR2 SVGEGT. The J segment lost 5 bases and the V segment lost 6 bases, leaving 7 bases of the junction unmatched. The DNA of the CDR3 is TGTGCCAGCAGCCAAGACAGGGACCACGAGCAGTACTTC. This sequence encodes CASSQDRDHEQYF.

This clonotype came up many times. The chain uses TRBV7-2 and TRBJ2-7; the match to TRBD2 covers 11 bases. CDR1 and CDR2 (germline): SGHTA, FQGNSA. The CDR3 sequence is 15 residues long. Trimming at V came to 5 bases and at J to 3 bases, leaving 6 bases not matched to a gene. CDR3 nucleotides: TGTGCCAGCAGCCTGGGACTAGCGGAGATCTACGAGCAGTACTTC. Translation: CASSLGLAEIYEQYF.

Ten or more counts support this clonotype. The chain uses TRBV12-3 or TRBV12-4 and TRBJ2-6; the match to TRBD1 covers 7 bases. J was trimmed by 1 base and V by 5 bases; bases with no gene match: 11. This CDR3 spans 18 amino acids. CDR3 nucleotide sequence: TGTGCCAGCAGTCGCCAGACAGGGTTAAGTTCTGGGGCCAACGTCCTGACTTTC. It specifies CASSRQTGLSSGANVLTF.

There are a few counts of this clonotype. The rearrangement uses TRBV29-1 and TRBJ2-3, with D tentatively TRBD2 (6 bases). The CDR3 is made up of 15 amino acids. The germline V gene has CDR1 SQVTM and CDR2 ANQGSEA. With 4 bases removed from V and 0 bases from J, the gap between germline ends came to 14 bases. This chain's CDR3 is CSVAAGPSSTDTQYF. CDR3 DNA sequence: TGCAGCGTTGCCGCGGGGCCGTCTAGCACAGATACGCAGTATTTT.

CDR3 residues: CASSNHDRSNSPLHF. The CDR3 DNA is TGTGCCAGCAGTAACCACGACAGGTCTAATTCACCCCTCCACTTT. The J gene is TRBJ1-6, the V gene TRBV28; perhaps TRBD1 as D (6 bases). Germline values: CDR1 MDHEN, CDR2 SYDVKM. Deletions cut 5 bases from V and 6 bases from J, with 14 bases between. The CDR3 extends over 15 amino acids.

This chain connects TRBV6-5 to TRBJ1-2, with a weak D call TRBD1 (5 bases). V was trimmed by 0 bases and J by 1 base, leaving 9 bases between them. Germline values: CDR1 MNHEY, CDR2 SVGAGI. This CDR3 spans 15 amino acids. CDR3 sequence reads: CASSYSQTDNYGYTF. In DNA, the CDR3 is TGTGCCAGCAGTTACTCCCAGACAGATAACTATGGCTACACCTTC.